This is a list of T cell receptor beta chains from one sample in a study of blood T cell repertoires in COVID-19. TCRdb's copy holds only in-frame clones and misses some; the assay was immunoSEQ multiplex PCR. The data hold some 38,000 clones, with nearly 90% observed a single time. Material for sequencing was peripheral blood. These receptor sequences come from a man aged 55-75 years with active or convalescent COVID-19. The CDR3 runs from the conserved cysteine through the conserved F or W. D genes are given only for firm matches. A row's size may be missing; if present it is once, few, many or a size class.

V: TRBV9; J: TRBJ2-7; D: TRBD2; size: once; DNA: TGTGCCAGCGCACGAACTAGCGGGACCTCCTACGAGCAGTACTTC; CDR3: CASARTSGTSYEQYF
V: TRBV5-8; J: TRBJ2-5; D: .; size: .; DNA: TGTGCCAGTCTTGCAGGGCCCAGGGAGACCCAGTACTTC; CDR3: CASLAGPRETQYF
V: TRBV30; J: TRBJ2-7; D: TRBD1; size: .; DNA: TGTGCCTGGGGACAGGGCTACGAGCAGTACTTC; CDR3: CAWGQGYEQYF
V: TRBV24-1; J: TRBJ2-7; D: TRBD1; size: .; DNA: TGTGCCACCCGAGCGGGACAGGGGTCCTACGAGCAGTACTTC; CDR3: CATRAGQGSYEQYF
V: TRBV9; J: TRBJ2-1; D: .; size: once; DNA: TGTGCCAGCAGCAATCAACTAGCCACAAATGAGCAGTTCTTC; CDR3: CASSNQLATNEQFF
V: TRBV19; J: TRBJ1-5; D: .; size: .; DNA: TGTGCCAGTAGTATTGTCGGGACATCTTATCAGCCCCAGCATTTT; CDR3: CASSIVGTSYQPQHF
V: TRBV10-3; J: TRBJ2-2; D: .; size: .; DNA: TGTGCCGCCCGGGAATCCGGAAGCACCGGGGAGCTGTTTTTT; CDR3: CAARESGSTGELFF
V: TRBV28; J: TRBJ2-7; D: TRBD2; size: .; DNA: TGTGCCAGCAGTTCTCCGGGACTAGCGACCTCCTACGAGCAGTACTTC; CDR3: CASSSPGLATSYEQYF
V: TRBV11-3; J: TRBJ2-7; D: .; size: .; DNA: TGTGCCAGCAGCTTAGGAGGGGGGGCCTACGAGCAGTACTTC; CDR3: CASSLGGGAYEQYF
V: TRBV19; J: TRBJ2-7; D: TRBD1; size: .; DNA: TGTGCCAGTAGTATCGGGACAGGGACGTACGAGCAGTACTTC; CDR3: CASSIGTGTYEQYF
V: TRBV5-1; J: TRBJ2-4; D: TRBD2; size: .; DNA: TGCGCCAGCAGCTTGAGGGCTAGCGGGAGCGAGGGAAGTCGTCGCATTCAGTACTTC; CDR3: CASSLRASGSEGSRRIQYF
V: TRBV5-1; J: TRBJ2-5; D: TRBD2; size: .; DNA: TGCGCCAGCAGCTTGGTCGCGGGAGCCGAAGAGACCCAGTACTTC; CDR3: CASSLVAGAEETQYF
V: TRBV7-2; J: TRBJ1-1; D: TRBD1; size: .; DNA: TGTGCCAGCAGCCCCCGGGGACAGGTCAACACTGAAGCTTTCTTT; CDR3: CASSPRGQVNTEAFF
V: TRBV20-1; J: TRBJ1-3; D: .; size: .; DNA: TGCAGTGCTAGTCTCCAGGGTGGAAACACCATATATTTT; CDR3: CSASLQGGNTIYF
V: TRBV5-1; J: TRBJ2-1; D: TRBD2; size: .; DNA: TGCGCCAGCAGAGCTAGCGGGGGCCAAGGGTCCTACAATGAGCAGTTCTTC; CDR3: CASRASGGQGSYNEQFF
V: TRBV30; J: TRBJ2-2; D: TRBD1; size: .; DNA: TGTGCCTGGAGTCTAAAACTCCCGGGACAGGGCGGCCGTGGGGAGCTGTTTTTT; CDR3: CAWSLKLPGQGGRGELFF
V: TRBV15; J: TRBJ1-2; D: TRBD1; size: .; DNA: TGTGCCACCAGCAGAGGGGGGACAGACATCAACTATGGCTACACCTTC; CDR3: CATSRGGTDINYGYTF
V: TRBV10-1; J: TRBJ2-7; D: TRBD1; size: few; DNA: TGCGCCAGCAGTGAGTCAGGACAGGGAGAGTACTTC; CDR3: CASSESGQGEYF
V: TRBV3-1/TRBV3-2; J: TRBJ1-6; D: TRBD1; size: .; DNA: TGTGCCAGCAGCCGTTCCGGGACAGGGGTCTCCAGTAGCTATAATTCACCCCTCCACTTT; CDR3: CASSRSGTGVSSSYNSPLHF
V: TRBV19; J: TRBJ2-7; D: TRBD2; size: .; DNA: TGTGCCAGTAGTAATCCAGCGGGAGGGAACTACGAGCAGTACTTC; CDR3: CASSNPAGGNYEQYF
V: TRBV6-5; J: TRBJ2-7; D: TRBD1; size: .; DNA: TGTGCCAGCAGTTCCACGCCGGGACAGGGGGACCACGAGCAGTACTTC; CDR3: CASSSTPGQGDHEQYF
V: TRBV28; J: TRBJ2-1; D: .; size: .; DNA: TGTGCCAGCGGGCAAGGACAGCTTTTATACAATGAGCAGTTCTTC; CDR3: CASGQGQLLYNEQFF
V: TRBV5-5; J: TRBJ1-1; D: .; size: .; DNA: TGTGCCAGCAGCTGGGGCAGGGACACTGAAGCTTTCTTT; CDR3: CASSWGRDTEAFF
V: TRBV9; J: TRBJ2-1; D: TRBD2; size: .; DNA: TGTGCCAGCAGCGCTGGTAGTCTAGCGGGAGCAGGCGAGCAGTTCTTC; CDR3: CASSAGSLAGAGEQFF
V: TRBV7-8; J: TRBJ1-1; D: TRBD1; size: .; DNA: TGTGCCAGCAGCGGGGCGGACAGGGGCAACACTGAAGCTTTCTTT; CDR3: CASSGADRGNTEAFF
V: TRBV5-1; J: TRBJ2-3; D: TRBD1; size: .; DNA: TGCGCCAGCAGCCCCTTTATACAGGGGATTACGCAGTATTTT; CDR3: CASSPFIQGITQYF
V: TRBV19; J: TRBJ2-7; D: .; size: few; DNA: TGTGCCAGTCGACCGGAGTCCAGCTCCTACGAGCAGTACTTC; CDR3: CASRPESSSYEQYF
V: TRBV6-2/TRBV6-3; J: TRBJ2-3; D: .; size: .; DNA: TGTGCCAGCAGTCGGACTGCCGGAGGAGATACGCAGTATTTT; CDR3: CASSRTAGGDTQYF
V: TRBV6-5; J: TRBJ2-7; D: .; size: .; DNA: TGTGCCAGCAGCTACATCCCCTCCTTCTACGAGCAGTACTTC; CDR3: CASSYIPSFYEQYF
V: TRBV5-1; J: TRBJ2-1; D: .; size: .; DNA: TGCGCCAGCAGCTTCACAGGGCAATCCACTTTTAATGAGCAGTTCTTC; CDR3: CASSFTGQSTFNEQFF